The 8 T cell receptor beta chains reported below all come from one sample, sequenced in a study of shared T cell receptors in the human thymus. The table came from immunoSEQ multiplex PCR; TCRdb's copy has only in-frame clones and leaves some out. The sample yields hundreds of thousands of clones, roughly 88% seen once. A further study also used this sample, focusing on human thymus T cells.

The sequenced sample consisted of thymocytes. The receptors originated from a boy younger than two with a congenital heart defect.

The chain couples TRBV4-3 to TRBJ1-1; 10 bases are a match to TRBD1. Germline V gene lookup returns CDR1 LGHNA and CDR2 YSLEER. The J segment lost 8 bases and the V segment lost 4 bases, leaving 7 bases of the junction unmatched. This CDR3 contains 14 residues. The CDR3 spells CASSPGQGLSEAFF. DNA of the CDR3: TGCGCCAGCAGCCCGGGACAGGGGCTCTCCGAAGCTTTCTTT.

The rearrangement uses TRBV18 and TRBJ2-7, with D maybe TRBD2 (7 bases). This CDR3 contains 14 residues. V was pared by 3 bases and J by 3 bases, with 12 bases between. Germline assignment: CDR1 KGHSH and CDR2 LQKENI. CDR3 coding DNA: TGTGCCAGCTCACCGGGGGGGGCTTACTACGAGCAGTACTTC. Protein product: CASSPGGAYYEQYF.

The chain is built from TRBV30 and TRBJ2-7; the match to TRBD2 covers 9 bases. CDR3 length: 13 amino acids. From germline, CDR1 is GTSNPN and CDR2 SVGIG (reference sequence). The ends lost 4 bases at V and 5 bases at J; junction bases unmatched: 6. CDR3 sequence reads: CAWIEREVDEQYF. The DNA for the CDR3 is TGTGCCTGGATTGAGCGGGAGGTAGACGAGCAGTACTTC. The full variable domain, in which reference TRBV30 and TRBJ2-7 provide the parts outside the CDR3, is SQTIHQWPATLVQPVGSPLSLECTVEGTSNPNLYWYRQAAGRGLQLLFYSVGIGQISSEVPQNLSASRPQDRQFILSSKKLLLSDSGFYLCAWIEREVDEQYFGPGTRLTVT.

The chain recombines TRBV27 with TRBJ1-2, with D possibly matching TRBD1 (5 bases). CDR1 and CDR2 from the germline V gene are MNHEY and SMNVEV (reference sequence). V dropped 6 bases and J dropped 4 bases, with 15 bases sitting between them. CDR3 length: 14 residues. The CDR3 DNA follows: TGTGCCAGCAGCCTCCGGGGGGTTAGCTATGGCTACACCTTC. Translation gives CASSLRGVSYGYTF.

V is TRBV2 and J is TRBJ2-4; 10 bases agree with TRBD2. This CDR3 has 15 amino acids. The trim removed 8 bases at V and 7 bases at J, leaving 11 bases unmatched. Germline CDR1 and CDR2: SNHLY and FYNNEI. The CDR3 coding sequence is TGTGCCAGCGGGCGGGCTAGCGGGAGTAGGAACATTCAGTACTTC. The encoded protein is CASGRASGSRNIQYF.

This clone was found once. V and J are TRBV4-3 and TRBJ2-7; the match to TRBD2 covers 7 bases. Germline V gene sequence: CDR1 LGHNA, CDR2 YSLEER. The length of the CDR3 is 20 residues. Trimming at V came to 0 bases and at J to 1 base, leaving 18 bases not matched to a gene. Here the CDR3 DNA reads TGCGCCAGCAGCCAAGAAAGGAGGCTAGCGGTCAAAGGGCATTCCTACGAGCAGTACTTC. Its translation: CASSQERRLAVKGHSYEQYF.

V usage is TRBV9 and J usage is TRBJ2-2, with D possibly matching TRBD2 (6 bases). V was trimmed by 1 base and J by 0 bases, leaving 13 bases between them. The CDR3 has 17 amino acids. CDR1 SGDLS and CDR2 YYNGEE come from the germline V gene. CDR3: CASSVSSGYANTGELFF. DNA for the CDR3: TGTGCCAGCAGCGTATCAAGCGGGTACGCGAACACCGGGGAGCTGTTTTTT.

The gene calls are TRBV4-2 and TRBJ2-5; 10 positions agree with TRBD2. Germline CDR1 LGHNA, CDR2 YNFKEQ. Trimming at V came to 4 bases and at J to 5 bases, leaving 16 bases not matched to a gene. This CDR3 has 18 amino acids. This CDR3 is CASSLDSSGSSPGETQYF. DNA for the CDR3: TGTGCCAGCAGCCTCGATTCTAGCGGGAGTAGCCCGGGGGAGACCCAGTACTTC.